Below, 26 T cell receptor beta chains from the same sample are listed, as sequenced in a study of blood T cells in healthy people across ages. A second PCR of about 7 to 12 cycles used a sample-barcoded 5' primer and a J-beta primer mix. TCRdb re-called the 5' RACE reads with MiXCR, one entry per CDR3 protein. Here the sample spans roughly 680,000 distinct CDR3 sequences, around 48% being singletons. The sequenced sample was blood. Every receptor here comes from a woman aged 55-70 years in good health.

The chain recombines TRBV2 with TRBJ2-1; weak D call: TRBD1 (7 bases). Near its end, the DNA agrees better with TRBJ2-7, so the J call may be wrong. The CDR3 totals 16 residues. Germline-derived CDR1 and CDR2 are SNHLY and FYNNEI. The CDR3 loop is CASSEGQGGSYNEQYF. The CDR3 nucleotides are TGTGCCAGCAGTGAGGGGCAGGGGGGCTCCTACAATGAGCAGTACTTC.

This chain connects TRBV7-2 to TRBJ2-5, with D tentatively TRBD2 (5 bases). Between the trimmed V and J ends, which lost 1 base and 11 bases, there was a span of 20 bases. This CDR3 spans 15 amino acids. CDR1 SGHTA and CDR2 FQGNSA come from the germline V gene. CDR3 residues: CASSLGGVSLGEQYF. The DNA for the CDR3 is TGTGCCAGCAGCTTAGGGGGAGTAAGTTTGGGAGAGCAGTACTTC. Full variable domain (remainder filled in from reference TRBV7-2 and TRBJ2-5): GAGVSQSPSNKVTEKGKDVELRCDPISGHTALYWYRQSLGQGLEFLIYFQGNSAPDKSGLPSDRFSAERTGGSVSTLTIQRTQQEDSAVYLCASSLGGVSLGEQYFGPGTRLLVL.

This chain links TRBV7-3 with TRBJ2-3; weak D call: TRBD2 (5 bases). This CDR3 has 15 amino acids. V lost 3 bases to trimming and J lost 4 bases, with 14 bases between them. The germline V gene encodes CDR1 SGHTA and CDR2 FQGTGA. CDR3 residues: CASSLPSSGSDTQYF. DNA of the CDR3: TGTGCCAGCAGCTTGCCGTCGTCGGGGTCAGATACGCAGTATTTT.

The rearrangement links TRBV12-3 or TRBV12-4 to TRBJ2-3, with TRBD2 matching over 7 bases. V dropped 5 bases and J dropped 7; count of bases not matched to a gene: 9. This CDR3 is built from 14 residues. As DNA, the CDR3 is TGTGCCAGCAGTCCGTCGGGGGGTCGGTATACGCAGTATTTT. Encoded protein: CASSPSGGRYTQYF.

This chain joins TRBV27 and TRBJ2-7; the D is unclear. Trimming removed 4 bases at V and 1 base at J, with 14 bases between. Germline CDR1 is MNHEY and CDR2 is SMNVEV (reference sequence). This CDR3 comprises 15 residues. The CDR3, as DNA: TGTGCCAGCAGTTCCCCCGGGTCGCCATCCTACGAGCAGTACTTC. This codes for CASSSPGSPSYEQYF.

The chain employs TRBV4-3 and TRBJ2-1, with D tentatively TRBD1 (6 bases). V was pared by 0 bases and J by 6 bases, with 12 bases between. This CDR3 spans 15 amino acids. Germline V gene sequence: CDR1 LGHNA, CDR2 YSLEER. CDR3 loop: CASSQDMGTRNEQFF. The CDR3 nucleotides read TGCGCCAGCAGCCAAGATATGGGGACACGCAATGAGCAGTTCTTC.

The CDR3 coding sequence is TGCGCCAGCAAACAACCCCAAGAGACCCAGTACTTC. It encodes CASKQPQETQYF. The chain is built from TRBV5-1 and TRBJ2-5; unclear D gene. CDR1 is SGHRS, CDR2 YFSETQ, per germline. Trimming took off 6 bases at V and 1 base at J, with 7 bases between the two ends. This CDR3 has 12 amino acids. Complete variable domain (other parts from reference TRBV5-1 and TRBJ2-5): KAGVTQTPRYLIKTRGQQVTLSCSPISGHRSVSWYQQTPGQGLQFLFEYFSETQRNKGNFPGRFSGRQFSNSRSEMNVSTLELGDSALYLCASKQPQETQYFGPGTRLLVL.

This chain uses TRBV7-2 with TRBJ2-2; D unclear. Germline V gene sequence: CDR1 SGHTA, CDR2 FQGNSA. The CDR3 is 13 residues long. The V end was cut by 2 bases, the J end by 6 bases, with 7 bases between. As DNA, the CDR3 is TGTGCCAGCAGCTTACAGTCATCCGGGGAGCTGTTTTTT. Amino acid sequence: CASSLQSSGELFF. The variable domain in full, completed from reference TRBV7-2 and TRBJ2-2, reads GAGVSQSPSNKVTEKGKDVELRCDPISGHTALYWYRQSLGQGLEFLIYFQGNSAPDKSGLPSDRFSAERTGGSVSTLTIQRTQQEDSAVYLCASSLQSSGELFFGEGSRLTVL.

This clonotype has only a few counts. The chain carries TRBV7-2 and TRBJ2-5, with D maybe TRBD2 (5 bases). The CDR3 is made up of 13 amino acids. CDR1 SGHTA and CDR2 FQGNSA come from the germline V gene. V lost 1 base, J lost 9 bases, and 12 bases lay in between. This CDR3 reads CASSLVGVRAQYF. The CDR3 DNA sequence: TGTGCCAGCAGCTTAGTCGGGGTTAGGGCCCAGTACTTC.

This clonotype was counted between two and nine times. The chain combines TRBV7-2 with TRBJ2-7; D gene ambiguous. Germline V gene data show CDR1 as SGHTA and CDR2 as FQGNSA. Deletions cut 1 base from V and 3 bases from J, with 13 bases between. The CDR3 consists of 15 residues. This CDR3 is CASSLVPGPSYEQYF. DNA for the CDR3: TGTGCCAGCAGCTTAGTCCCAGGACCGAGCTACGAGCAGTACTTC.

The gene calls are TRBV6-6 and TRBJ2-3; TRBD1 is a possible D gene (5 bases). Deletions cut 6 bases from V and 4 bases from J, with 17 bases between. This CDR3 has 15 residues. Germline CDR1 is MNHNY and CDR2 is SVGAGI (reference sequence). The CDR3 spells CASSDSGRRPDTQYF. For the CDR3, the DNA is TGTGCCAGCAGCGACTCAGGGCGTCGGCCAGATACGCAGTATTTT.

The chain joins TRBV20-1 to TRBJ2-3; 10 positions agree with TRBD2. The CDR3 sequence is 16 residues long. In germline, CDR1 is DFQATT, CDR2 SNEGSKA (reference sequence). The V gene end was trimmed by 1 base and the J gene end by 1 base; junction bases not matched to a gene: 5. The CDR3 reads CSARATSGKGTDTQYF. In DNA, the CDR3 is TGCAGTGCTAGAGCCACTAGCGGGAAAGGCACAGATACGCAGTATTTT.

The chain joins TRBV20-1 to TRBJ1-2; 11 bases align to TRBD1. The V segment lost 0 bases and the J segment 5 bases; nucleotides outside the gene matches: 5. This CDR3 contains 15 residues. CDR1 DFQATT and CDR2 SNEGSKA come from the germline V gene (reference sequence). The CDR3 coding sequence is TGCAGTGCTAGAGATAGGGACAGGGGGGAATATGGCTACACCTTC. Its protein product is CSARDRDRGEYGYTF.

V is TRBV7-2 and J is TRBJ2-5; 13 bases fit TRBD2. The CDR3 length is 16 residues. Trimming removed 5 bases from V and 4 bases from J; junction bases left unmatched: 7. CDR1 and CDR2 from the germline V gene are SGHTA and FQGNSA. As DNA, the CDR3 is TGTGCCAGCAGCGCATGGACTAGCGGGAGTGGAGAGACCCAGTACTTC. It codes for CASSAWTSGSGETQYF.

The chain links TRBV20-1 to TRBJ2-7, with 9 bases fitting TRBD1. In germline, CDR1 is DFQATT, CDR2 SNEGSKA (reference sequence). V shed 3 bases and J 3 bases; nucleotides not matched to a gene: 15. The CDR3 extends over 17 amino acids. The CDR3 region is CSASGGGFRDRDYEQYF. The CDR3 bases are TGCAGTGCTAGTGGAGGGGGGTTCCGGGACAGGGACTACGAGCAGTACTTC.

The rearrangement uses TRBV3-1 and TRBJ1-2; D gene unclear. CDR1 LGHDT and CDR2 YNNKEL come from the germline V gene (reference sequence). This CDR3 contains 13 residues. V was cut by 2 bases and J by 1 base, with 5 bases left in between. CDR3 sequence: CASSQRSNYGYTF. CDR3 bases: TGTGCCAGCAGCCAAAGGAGTAACTATGGCTACACCTTC. The variable domain in full, completed from reference TRBV3-1 and TRBJ1-2, reads DTAVSQTPKYLVTQMGNDKSIKCEQNLGHDTMYWYKQDSKKFLKIMFSYNNKELIINETVPNRFSPKSPDKAHLNLHINSLELGDSAVYFCASSQRSNYGYTFGSGTRLTVV.

V usage is TRBV5-1 and J usage is TRBJ2-7; D ambiguous. Trimming shortened V by 2 bases and J by 0 bases, and 6 bases separated the two germline ends. Germline CDR1 and CDR2: SGHRS and YFSETQ. The CDR3 totals 13 residues. The CDR3 here is CASSFDNSYEQYF. The DNA for the CDR3 is TGCGCCAGCAGCTTCGACAACTCCTACGAGCAGTACTTC.

Concerning this clonotype itself: Here the CDR3 omits its conserved ending phenylalanine or tryptophan, so a read error is the likely source. This chain connects TRBV7-2 to TRBJ2-6; no firm D call. CDR3 size: 15 residues. In germline, CDR1 is SGHTA, CDR2 FQGNSA. V lost 5 bases and J lost 0, with 8 bases in between. DNA for the CDR3: TGTGCCAGCAGCGCCGGCGGCTCTGGGGCCAACGTCCTGACTCTC. Its protein product is CASSAGGSGANVLTL.

This clonotype was observed a few times. The J gene is TRBJ1-2, the V gene TRBV11-1; D possibly corresponds to TRBD1 (5 bases). Germline V gives CDR1 SGHAT, CDR2 FQDESV (reference sequence). This CDR3 spans 12 amino acids. V lost 4 bases and J lost 8, with 11 bases in between. The DNA for the CDR3 is TGTGCCAGCAGCTCCCTTCAGGGCGGCTACACCTTC. Its protein is CASSSLQGGYTF. The full variable domain, with the rest looked up from reference TRBV11-1 and TRBJ1-2, is EAEVAQSPRYKITEKSQAVAFWCDPISGHATLYWYRQILGQGPELLVQFQDESVVDDSQLPKDRFSAERLKGVDSTLKIQPAELGDSAMYLCASSSLQGGYTFGSGTRLTVV.

The chain uses TRBV29-1 and TRBJ2-5; D is perhaps TRBD2 (5 bases). Trimming removed 4 bases from V and 2 bases from J, with 8 bases in between. In germline, CDR1 is SQVTM, CDR2 ANQGSEA. This CDR3 region has 12 residues. This CDR3 is CSVAEGQETQYF. The CDR3 nucleotides read TGCAGCGTTGCCGAGGGACAAGAGACCCAGTACTTC.

The CDR3 spells CASRTMDQETQYF. The CDR3 coding sequence is TGTGCCAGCAGGACAATGGATCAAGAGACCCAGTACTTC. J is TRBJ2-5 and V is TRBV27; the D is unclear. The length of the CDR3 is 13 residues. Germline CDR1 is MNHEY and CDR2 is SMNVEV (reference sequence). Trimming took off 6 bases at V and 2 bases at J, with 10 bases between the two ends.

CDR3 sequence: CASSYEFHGYTF. In DNA, the CDR3 is TGTGCCAGCAGCTACGAGTTTCATGGCTACACCTTC. The chain links TRBV7-2 to TRBJ1-2; no clear D. This CDR3 is built from 12 residues. Deletions cut 4 bases from V and 6 bases from J, with 9 bases between. Germline CDR1 SGHTA, CDR2 FQGNSA. Using reference TRBV7-2 and TRBJ1-2 for the parts outside the CDR3, the full variable domain is GAGVSQSPSNKVTEKGKDVELRCDPISGHTALYWYRQSLGQGLEFLIYFQGNSAPDKSGLPSDRFSAERTGGSVSTLTIQRTQQEDSAVYLCASSYEFHGYTFGSGTRLTVV.

Points on this clonotype: One end of the junction varies from germline; a read error may be responsible. The chain carries TRBV3-1 and TRBJ2-4; 14 positions agree with TRBD2. CDR3 length: 16 amino acids. Germline CDR1 and CDR2: LGHDT and YNNKEL (reference sequence). CDR3 DNA sequence: TGTGCCAGCAGCCAAGGGGGACTAGCGGGAGTGAACATTCGGTACTTC. Translated, it gives CASSQGGLAGVNIRYF.

This clonotype has just a few counts. The chain uses TRBV5-1 and TRBJ1-2, with D maybe TRBD1 (5 bases). The CDR3 runs 14 residues. The V gene's germline CDR1 is SGHRS and CDR2 YFSETQ. V was cut by 3 bases and J by 7 bases, with 16 bases left in between. CDR3 bases: TGCGCCAGCAGCTCAGGCTGGGGTCAGGGTGGCTACACCTTC. Translated: CASSSGWGQGGYTF. Complete variable domain (other parts from reference TRBV5-1 and TRBJ1-2): KAGVTQTPRYLIKTRGQQVTLSCSPISGHRSVSWYQQTPGQGLQFLFEYFSETQRNKGNFPGRFSGRQFSNSRSEMNVSTLELGDSALYLCASSSGWGQGGYTFGSGTRLTVV.

In this sample, this clonotype turned up a few times. The V call is TRBV5-1, the J call TRBJ2-6; D is undetermined. V dropped 4 bases and J dropped 0 bases, with 8 bases sitting between them. CDR1 is SGHRS and CDR2 is YFSETQ in the germline V gene. This CDR3 region has 15 residues. DNA for the CDR3: TGCGCCAGCAGCACGGATAACTCTGGGGCCAACGTCCTGACTTTC. The encoded protein is CASSTDNSGANVLTF.

V usage is TRBV7-3 and J usage is TRBJ2-7; possibly TRBD2 for D (6 bases). The CDR3 spans 16 residues. V gave up 5 bases and J gave up 0 bases, with 17 bases separating them. Germline V gene data show CDR1 as SGHTA and CDR2 as FQGTGA. The chain's CDR3 is CASSPFLAASSYEQYF. CDR3 DNA: TGTGCCAGCAGCCCCTTTTTAGCGGCAAGCTCCTACGAGCAGTACTTC.